The 9 T cell receptor beta chains below come from one sample, sequenced in a study of OX40 agonist ivuxolimab in advanced cancers. Libraries were prepared by immunoSEQ multiplex PCR; TCRdb keeps only in-frame clonotypes and omits some of them. The repertoire has roughly 92,000 clones, about 89% of them found once; the top ten carry roughly 9.3%. Specimen: CD4+ or CD8+ T cells sorted from blood, collected in a trial of the OX40 agonist ivuxolimab. These receptors were obtained from an adult with an advanced solid tumor such as melanoma, head and neck, liver or kidney cancer.

A single count supports this clone. The chain employs TRBV9 and TRBJ2-7; D remains ambiguous. The V end was cut by 1 base, the J end by 3 bases, with 8 bases between. This CDR3 region has 13 residues. Germline lookup yields CDR1 SGDLS and CDR2 YYNGEE. DNA of the CDR3: TGTGCCAGCAGCGTACAAGCCGGCTACGAGCAGTACTTC. Protein: CASSVQAGYEQYF.

The genes are TRBV2 and TRBJ2-1, with 10 bases aligning to TRBD2. The CDR3 is 16 amino acids. The J segment lost 2 bases and the V segment lost 2 bases, leaving 3 bases of the junction unmatched. The germline V gene has CDR1 SNHLY and CDR2 FYNNEI. The CDR3 is CASSENSGRPYNEQFF. The CDR3 nucleotides read TGTGCCAGCAGTGAAAATAGCGGGAGGCCCTACAATGAGCAGTTCTTC.

The rearrangement uses TRBV4-1 and TRBJ2-7; weak D call: TRBD2 (5 bases). Germline V gene data show CDR1 as MGHRA and CDR2 as YSYEKL. This CDR3 spans 16 amino acids. Trimming took off 3 bases at V and 2 bases at J, with 17 bases between the two ends. CDR3 loop: CASSQASSLLPYEQYF. The DNA for the CDR3 is TGCGCCAGCAGCCAGGCTAGCTCTCTTCTACCCTACGAGCAGTACTTC.

This sequence joins TRBV4-1 and TRBJ2-1; D uncertain. The germline CDR1 and CDR2 sequences are MGHRA and YSYEKL. Trimming removed 0 bases from V and 0 bases from J, with 6 bases in between. This CDR3 spans 15 amino acids. The CDR3 protein is CASSQDVGSYNEQFF. CDR3 DNA sequence: TGCGCCAGCAGCCAAGATGTAGGCTCCTACAATGAGCAGTTCTTC.

The rearrangement joins TRBV19 to TRBJ2-3; 7 positions agree with TRBD1. Per the germline V gene, CDR1 is LNHDA and CDR2 is SQIVND (reference sequence). The CDR3 is 14 residues long. The J segment lost 4 bases and the V segment lost 1 base, leaving 2 bases of the junction unmatched. The CDR3 nucleotides are TGTGCCAGTAGTATAGGACAGGGTTCAGATACGCAGTATTTT. Protein sequence: CASSIGQGSDTQYF.

The chain is built from TRBV7-6 and TRBJ2-7, with 11 nucleotides matching TRBD2. Germline trimming cut 5 bases from V and 0 bases from J; bases unmatched to any gene: 3. Germline CDR1 and CDR2: SGHVS and FNYEAQ. The CDR3 contains 15 residues. DNA for the CDR3: TGTGCCAGCAGCCGACTAGCGGGGCCCTCCTACGAGCAGTACTTC. Translated, it gives CASSRLAGPSYEQYF.

This clone came up once. The chain has TRBV4-1 and TRBJ2-5; the D gene is possibly TRBD2 (6 bases). The CDR3 totals 15 residues. V was pared by 4 bases and J by 2 bases, with 14 bases between. CDR1 and CDR2 from the germline V gene are MGHRA and YSYEKL. This CDR3 is CASSPRDFPQETQYF. The CDR3 DNA reads TGCGCCAGCAGCCCCCGGGACTTCCCGCAAGAGACCCAGTACTTC.

The chain is built from TRBV5-1 and TRBJ2-2; D tentatively fits TRBD1 or TRBD2 (5 bases each). The V end lost 2 bases, the J end lost 3 bases, and 14 bases lay between the germline ends. CDR1 is SGHRS, CDR2 YFSETQ, per germline. The CDR3 has 16 residues. The CDR3 DNA is TGCGCCAGCAGCTTTAGTCGGGGCGTGGACACCGGGGAGCTGTTTTTT. As protein: CASSFSRGVDTGELFF.

V gene TRBV29-1 combines with J gene TRBJ2-7, with D possibly TRBD2 on 6 matching bases. Germline V gene sequence: CDR1 SQVTM, CDR2 ANQGSEA. V lost 1 base to trimming and J lost 2 bases, with 12 bases between them. The CDR3 length is 14 residues. The CDR3 bases are TGCAGCGTTGAAGTAGGAGGGTGGACCTACGAGCAGTACTTC. Protein: CSVEVGGWTYEQYF.